This TCR beta chain was identified during a study of T cell responses to AZD1222 COVID-19 vaccine. This table comes from immunoSEQ multiplex PCR, and its TCRdb copy is limited to in-frame clones, with some not included. The sample shows around 110,000 clones, about 90% of them seen only once. On this clone itself: Its antigen is unknown.

Regarding the study as a whole: Just a handful of AZD1222 recipients tested seropositive at baseline. Compared with day 0, the breadth and depth of the Spike-specific TCR repertoire rose significantly after two doses of AZD1222. Across spike, vaccine-associated CD4 TCRs were found, dominant at 160-218 and 743-854.

Specimen: peripheral blood, collected 28 days after the second AZD1222 dose. The receptor's source is an adult who received the AZD1222 COVID-19 vaccine.

The CDR3 sequence: CASTRDQGSGELFF. DNA of the CDR3: TGTGCCAGCACCCGGGACCAAGGAAGCGGGGAGCTGTTTTTT. This chain connects TRBV7-3 to TRBJ2-2; D possibly uses TRBD1 or TRBD2 (5 bases each). Per germline, CDR1 SGHTA and CDR2 FQGTGA. V lost 7 bases and J lost 7, with 16 bases in between. The CDR3 totals 14 residues.